The clone carrying this TCR beta chain was observed a few times. The data were taken from a study of T cells in Graves' hyperthyroidism and ophthalmopathy. TCR beta CDR3 regions were amplified from RNA. First-round RT-PCR with HTBI primers amplified the TCR CDR3 region. MiXCR, run by TCRdb on the multiplex PCR reads, gives a single entry per CDR3 protein. The sample records more than 650,000 distinct CDR3 sequences, roughly 15% being singletons. CDR1 and CDR2 from the germline V gene are SQVTM and ANQGSEA. V was pared by 1 base and J by 1 base, with 16 bases between. The CDR3 runs 17 residues. V usage is TRBV29-1 and J usage is TRBJ1-4, with unresolved D. The sequence was collected from a woman aged 18-29 years with Graves' hyperthyroidism. Sequenced input: blood. This chain's CDR3 is CSVEGGRYLETNEKLFF. CDR3 sequence (DNA): TGCAGCGTTGAAGGTGGCAGATACCTTGAAACTAATGAAAAACTGTTTTTT.